The source of this T cell receptor beta chain is a study of cytomegalovirus exposure and HLA in healthy donors. Germline CDR1 is MDHEN and CDR2 is SYDVKM. The CDR3 extends over 13 amino acids. The V gene lost 2 bases and the J gene lost 10 bases, with 14 bases spanning the gap. The PCR contained 60 Vbeta and 13 Jbeta primers. Sequenced by immunoSEQ multiplex PCR; TCRdb stores in-frame clones only, minus some. The sample records roughly 140,000 clones, around 60% being singletons. Study-wide results and caveats: Most CMV-associated TCR beta chains appeared HLA-restricted in a later analysis.

As for this clone: Its antigen is not identified.

This receptor was obtained from a woman aged 60-70 years in good health and CMV-seropositive. The gene calls are TRBV28 and TRBJ1-1; D not resolved. Sample: PBMCs. CDR3 sequence (DNA): TGTGCCAGCAGTTTAGGGGAGAAGCCGAGAGCTTTCTTT. Its translation: CASSLGEKPRAFF.